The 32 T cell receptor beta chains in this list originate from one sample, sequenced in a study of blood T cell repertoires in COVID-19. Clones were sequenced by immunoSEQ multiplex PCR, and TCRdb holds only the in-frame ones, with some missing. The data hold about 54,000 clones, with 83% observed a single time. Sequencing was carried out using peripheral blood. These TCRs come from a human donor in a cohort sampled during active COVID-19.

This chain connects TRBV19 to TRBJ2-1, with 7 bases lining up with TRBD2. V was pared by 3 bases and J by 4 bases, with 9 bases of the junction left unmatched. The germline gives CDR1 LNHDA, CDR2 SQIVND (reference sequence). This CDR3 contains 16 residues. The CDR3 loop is CASSIAGDPPYNEQFF. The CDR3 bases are TGTGCCAGTAGTATTGCGGGAGACCCCCCGTACAATGAGCAGTTCTTC.

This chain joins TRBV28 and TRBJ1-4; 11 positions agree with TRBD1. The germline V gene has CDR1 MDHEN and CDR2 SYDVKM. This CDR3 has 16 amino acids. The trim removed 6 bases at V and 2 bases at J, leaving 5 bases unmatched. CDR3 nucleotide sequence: TGTGCCAGCAGCTACGGGACAGGGGGGACTAATGAAAAACTGTTTTTT. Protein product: CASSYGTGGTNEKLFF.

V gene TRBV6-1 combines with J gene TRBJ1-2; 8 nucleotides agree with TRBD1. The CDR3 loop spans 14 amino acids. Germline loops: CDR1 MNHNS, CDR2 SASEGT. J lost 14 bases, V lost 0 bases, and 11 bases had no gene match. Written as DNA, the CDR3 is TGTGCCAGCAGTGAAGCCCGGACAGGGACCCCCTCTACCTTC. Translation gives CASSEARTGTPSTF.

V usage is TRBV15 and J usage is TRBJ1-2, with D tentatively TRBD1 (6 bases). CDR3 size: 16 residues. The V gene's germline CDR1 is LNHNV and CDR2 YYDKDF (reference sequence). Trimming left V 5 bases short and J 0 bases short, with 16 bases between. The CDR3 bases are TGTGCCACCAGCTCCTCGGGAACAGGGACTAACTATGGCTACACCTTC. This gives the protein CATSSSGTGTNYGYTF.

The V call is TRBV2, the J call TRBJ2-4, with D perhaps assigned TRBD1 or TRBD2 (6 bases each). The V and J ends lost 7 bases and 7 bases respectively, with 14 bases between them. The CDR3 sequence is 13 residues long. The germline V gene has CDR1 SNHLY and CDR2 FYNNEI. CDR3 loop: CASTEGGVNIQYF. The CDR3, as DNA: TGTGCCAGCACTGAGGGGGGAGTTAACATTCAGTACTTC.

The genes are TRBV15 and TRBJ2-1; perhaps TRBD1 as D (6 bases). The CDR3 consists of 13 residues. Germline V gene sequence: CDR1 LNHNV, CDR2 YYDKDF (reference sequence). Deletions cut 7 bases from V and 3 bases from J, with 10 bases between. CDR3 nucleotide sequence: TGTGCCACCAAACCAGGGGACTACAATGAGCAGTTCTTC. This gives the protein CATKPGDYNEQFF. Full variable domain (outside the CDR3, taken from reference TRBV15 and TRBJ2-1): DAMVIQNPRYQVTQFGKPVTLSCSQTLNHNVMYWYQQKSSQAPKLLFHYYDKDFNNEADTPDNFQSRRPNTSFCFLDIRSPGLGDTAMYLCATKPGDYNEQFFGPGTRLTVL.

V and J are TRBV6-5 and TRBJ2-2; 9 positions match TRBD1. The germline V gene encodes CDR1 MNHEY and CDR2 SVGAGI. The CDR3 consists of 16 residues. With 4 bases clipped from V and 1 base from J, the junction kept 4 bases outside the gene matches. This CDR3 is CASSSPGQGNTGELFF. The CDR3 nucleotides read TGTGCCAGCAGTTCCCCGGGACAGGGGAACACCGGGGAGCTGTTTTTT.

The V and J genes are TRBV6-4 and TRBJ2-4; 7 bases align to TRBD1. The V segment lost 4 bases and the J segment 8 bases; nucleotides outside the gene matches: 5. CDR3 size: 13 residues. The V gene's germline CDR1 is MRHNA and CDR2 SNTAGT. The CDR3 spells CASSATTGDIQYF. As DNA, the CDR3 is TGTGCCAGCAGTGCCACAACAGGGGACATTCAGTACTTC.

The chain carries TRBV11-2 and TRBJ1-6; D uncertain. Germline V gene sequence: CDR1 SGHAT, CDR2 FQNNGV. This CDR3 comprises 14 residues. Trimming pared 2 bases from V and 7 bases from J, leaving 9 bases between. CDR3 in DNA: TGTGCCAGCAGCTTATTGACTGCAAATTCACCCCTCCACTTT. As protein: CASSLLTANSPLHF.

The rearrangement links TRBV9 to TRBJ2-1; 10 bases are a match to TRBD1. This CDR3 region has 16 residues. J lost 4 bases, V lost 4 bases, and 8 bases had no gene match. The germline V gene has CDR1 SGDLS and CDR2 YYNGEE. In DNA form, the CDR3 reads TGTGCCAGCAGCCCCGGGACAGGGGTAGAATACAATGAGCAGTTCTTC. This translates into CASSPGTGVEYNEQFF.

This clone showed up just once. The CDR3 here is CASSPSGGLQETQYF. The CDR3 coding sequence is TGTGCCAGCTCACCGAGCGGGGGGCTACAAGAGACCCAGTACTTC. The rearrangement uses TRBV18 and TRBJ2-5; 9 bases align to TRBD2. Germline assignment: CDR1 KGHSH and CDR2 LQKENI. J was trimmed by 2 bases and V by 3 bases; bases with no gene match: 4. The CDR3 is 15 residues long.

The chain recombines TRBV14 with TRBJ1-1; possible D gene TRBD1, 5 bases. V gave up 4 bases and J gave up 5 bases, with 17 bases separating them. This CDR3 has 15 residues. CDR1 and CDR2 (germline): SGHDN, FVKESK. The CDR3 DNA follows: TGTGCCAGCAGCCCGGCGGGGCAGGGACGGACTGAAGCTTTCTTT. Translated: CASSPAGQGRTEAFF.

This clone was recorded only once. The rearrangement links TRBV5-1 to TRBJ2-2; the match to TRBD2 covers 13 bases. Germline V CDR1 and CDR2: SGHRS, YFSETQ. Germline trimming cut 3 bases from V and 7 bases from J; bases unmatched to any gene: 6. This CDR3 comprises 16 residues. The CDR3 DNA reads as TGCGCCAGCAGCTCCGGACTAGCGGGGGAGGGCGGGGAGCTGTTTTTT. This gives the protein CASSSGLAGEGGELFF.

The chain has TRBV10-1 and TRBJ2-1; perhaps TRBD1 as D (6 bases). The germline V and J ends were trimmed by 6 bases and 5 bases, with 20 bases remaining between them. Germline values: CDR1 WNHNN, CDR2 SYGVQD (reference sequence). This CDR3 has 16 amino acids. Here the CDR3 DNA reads TGCGCCAGCAGCCCTTCCCGAGGGGGATTCGACAATGAGCAGTTCTTC. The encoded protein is CASSPSRGGFDNEQFF.

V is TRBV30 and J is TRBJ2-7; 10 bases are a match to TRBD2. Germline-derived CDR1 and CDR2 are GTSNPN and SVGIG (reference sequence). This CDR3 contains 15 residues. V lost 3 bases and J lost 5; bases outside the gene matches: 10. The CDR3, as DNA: TGTGCCTGGAGAGTACCTAGCGGGGGAAGGAACGAGCAGTACTTC. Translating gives CAWRVPSGGRNEQYF.

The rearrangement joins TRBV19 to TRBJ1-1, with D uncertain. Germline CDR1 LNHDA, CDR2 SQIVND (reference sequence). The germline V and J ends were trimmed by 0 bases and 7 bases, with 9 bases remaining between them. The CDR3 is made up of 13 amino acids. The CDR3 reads CASSIEWRLEAFF. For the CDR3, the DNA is TGTGCCAGTAGTATAGAGTGGAGGCTTGAAGCTTTCTTT.

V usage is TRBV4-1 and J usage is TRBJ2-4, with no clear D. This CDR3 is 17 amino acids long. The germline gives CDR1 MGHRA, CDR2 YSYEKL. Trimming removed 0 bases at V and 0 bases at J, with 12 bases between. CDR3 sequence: CASSQDQAALAKNIQYF. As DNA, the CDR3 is TGCGCCAGCAGCCAAGATCAGGCAGCCCTAGCCAAAAACATTCAGTACTTC.

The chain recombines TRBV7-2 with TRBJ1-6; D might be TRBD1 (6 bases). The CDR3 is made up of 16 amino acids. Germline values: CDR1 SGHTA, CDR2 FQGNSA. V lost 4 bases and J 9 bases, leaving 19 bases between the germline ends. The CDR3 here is CASSSDGQSRSSPLHF. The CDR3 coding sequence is TGTGCCAGCAGCTCCGACGGACAGTCGCGGAGTTCACCCCTCCACTTT. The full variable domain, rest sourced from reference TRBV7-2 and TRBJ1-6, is GAGVSQSPSNKVTEKGKDVELRCDPISGHTALYWYRQSLGQGLEFLIYFQGNSAPDKSGLPSDRFSAERTGGSVSTLTIQRTQQEDSAVYLCASSSDGQSRSSPLHFGNGTRLTVT.

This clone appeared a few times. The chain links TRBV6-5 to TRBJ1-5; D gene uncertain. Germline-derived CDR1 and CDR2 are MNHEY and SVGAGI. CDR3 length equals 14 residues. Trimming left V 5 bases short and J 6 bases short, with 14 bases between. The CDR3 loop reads CASSRFGEGQPQHF. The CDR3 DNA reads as TGTGCCAGCAGTCGCTTCGGGGAAGGTCAGCCCCAGCATTTT.

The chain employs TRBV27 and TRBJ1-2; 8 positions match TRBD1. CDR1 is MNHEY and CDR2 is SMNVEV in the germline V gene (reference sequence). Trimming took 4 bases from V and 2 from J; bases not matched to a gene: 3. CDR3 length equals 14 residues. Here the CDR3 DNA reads TGTGCCAGCAGTTCCCGGACAGGGAACTATGGCTACACCTTC. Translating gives CASSSRTGNYGYTF.

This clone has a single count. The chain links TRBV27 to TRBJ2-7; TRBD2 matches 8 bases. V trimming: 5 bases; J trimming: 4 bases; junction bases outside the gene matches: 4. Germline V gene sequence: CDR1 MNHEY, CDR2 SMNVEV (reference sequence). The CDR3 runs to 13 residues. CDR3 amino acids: CASSNSGEYEQYF. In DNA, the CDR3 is TGTGCCAGCAGTAATAGCGGGGAATACGAGCAGTACTTC.

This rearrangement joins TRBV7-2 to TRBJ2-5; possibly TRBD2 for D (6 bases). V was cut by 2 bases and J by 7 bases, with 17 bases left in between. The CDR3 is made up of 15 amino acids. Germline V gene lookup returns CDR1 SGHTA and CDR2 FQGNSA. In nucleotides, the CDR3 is TGTGCCAGCAGCTTAAAGGGAGGTAGGGCAGTGACCCAGTACTTC. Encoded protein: CASSLKGGRAVTQYF.

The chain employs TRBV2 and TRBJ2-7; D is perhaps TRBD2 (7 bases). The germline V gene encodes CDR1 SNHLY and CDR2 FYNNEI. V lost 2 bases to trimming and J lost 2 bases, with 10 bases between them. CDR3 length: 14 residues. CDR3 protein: CASSEMRGPYEQYF. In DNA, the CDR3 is TGTGCCAGCAGTGAAATGCGGGGGCCCTACGAGCAGTACTTC.

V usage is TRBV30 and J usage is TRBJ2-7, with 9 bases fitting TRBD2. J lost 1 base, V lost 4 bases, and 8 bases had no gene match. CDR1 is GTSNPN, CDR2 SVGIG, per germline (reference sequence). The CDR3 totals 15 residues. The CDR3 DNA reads TGTGCCTGGAACCGCGGGGGGGCCTCTTCCTACGAGCAGTACTTC. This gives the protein CAWNRGGASSYEQYF.

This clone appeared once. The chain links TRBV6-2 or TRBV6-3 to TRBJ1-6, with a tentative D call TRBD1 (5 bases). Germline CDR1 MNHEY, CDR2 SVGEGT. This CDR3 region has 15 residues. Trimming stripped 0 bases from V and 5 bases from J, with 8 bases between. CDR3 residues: CASSYSRADNSPLHF. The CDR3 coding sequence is TGTGCCAGCAGTTACTCCAGGGCCGATAATTCACCCCTCCACTTT.

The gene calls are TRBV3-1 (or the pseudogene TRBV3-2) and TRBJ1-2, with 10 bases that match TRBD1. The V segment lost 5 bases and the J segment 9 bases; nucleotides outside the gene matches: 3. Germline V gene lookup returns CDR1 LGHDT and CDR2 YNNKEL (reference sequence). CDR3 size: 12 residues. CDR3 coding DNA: TGTGCCAGCAGCGACAGGGGGCGAAGCTACACCTTC. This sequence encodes CASSDRGRSYTF.

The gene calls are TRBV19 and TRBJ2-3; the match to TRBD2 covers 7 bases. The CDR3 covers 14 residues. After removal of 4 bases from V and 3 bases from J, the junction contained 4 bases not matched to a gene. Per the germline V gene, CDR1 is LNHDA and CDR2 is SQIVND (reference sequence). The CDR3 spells CASSRWEGTDTQYF. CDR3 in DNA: TGTGCCAGTAGTAGGTGGGAGGGGACAGATACGCAGTATTTT.

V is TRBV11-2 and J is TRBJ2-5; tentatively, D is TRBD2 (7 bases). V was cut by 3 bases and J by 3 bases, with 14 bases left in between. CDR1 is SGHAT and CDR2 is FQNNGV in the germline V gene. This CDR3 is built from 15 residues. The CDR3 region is CASSFRGGEKETQYF. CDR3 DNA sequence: TGTGCCAGCAGCTTTAGAGGGGGGGAAAAAGAGACCCAGTACTTC.

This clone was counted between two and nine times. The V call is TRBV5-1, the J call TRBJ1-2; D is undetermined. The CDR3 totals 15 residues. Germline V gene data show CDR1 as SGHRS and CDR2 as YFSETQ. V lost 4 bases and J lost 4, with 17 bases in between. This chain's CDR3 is CASSVEVSGSYGYTF. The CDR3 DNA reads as TGCGCCAGCAGCGTAGAGGTCAGCGGGAGCTATGGCTACACCTTC.

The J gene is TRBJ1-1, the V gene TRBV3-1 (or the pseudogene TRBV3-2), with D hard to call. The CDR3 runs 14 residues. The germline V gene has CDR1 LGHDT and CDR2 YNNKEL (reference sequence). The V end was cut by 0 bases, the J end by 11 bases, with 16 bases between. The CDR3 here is CASSQDASNGLAFF. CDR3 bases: TGTGCCAGCAGCCAAGATGCCTCTAATGGTCTCGCTTTCTTT.

The DNA for the CDR3 is TGTGCCAGTAGAGGAGTGGGGGGGAGTTACGGCTACACCTTC. Its protein is CASRGVGGSYGYTF. This chain links TRBV19 with TRBJ1-2, with D perhaps matching TRBD1 (5 bases). Looked up from germline, CDR1 is LNHDA and CDR2 is SQIVND (reference sequence). This CDR3 contains 14 residues. V was pared by 6 bases and J by 8 bases, with 19 bases between.

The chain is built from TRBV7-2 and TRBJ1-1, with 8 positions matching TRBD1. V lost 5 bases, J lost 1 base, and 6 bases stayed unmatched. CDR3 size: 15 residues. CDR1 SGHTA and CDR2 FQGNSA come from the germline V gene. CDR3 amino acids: CASSIFTGGNTEAFF. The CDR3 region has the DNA TGTGCCAGCAGCATATTTACAGGGGGGAACACTGAAGCTTTCTTT.